This T cell receptor (beta chain) was sequenced for a study of cytomegalovirus exposure and HLA in healthy donors. Study-level information: In a later analysis, the 120 or so validation repertoires were reported to have used the same platform as the 666 first-cohort repertoires. Study-wide findings and caveats: A list of 164 TCR beta chains associated with cytomegalovirus was given.

The assay was immunoSEQ multiplex PCR, and TCRdb's table has in-frame clones only and misses some. The sample has roughly 260,000 clones; 90% are singletons. Turning to this clone: The antigen remains undetermined.

Germline V gene data show CDR1 as LGHNA and CDR2 as YSLEER. The CDR3 is made up of 14 amino acids. The trim removed 4 bases at V and 4 bases at J, leaving 5 bases unmatched. Sequencing was carried out using PBMCs. The V and J genes are TRBV4-3 and TRBJ2-7; 9 positions agree with TRBD1. This clonotype was sampled from a woman between 18 and 29 years old in good health and CMV-seronegative. The CDR3 here is CASSPGTGRYEQYF. CDR3 bases: TGCGCCAGCAGCCCCGGGACAGGGCGGTACGAGCAGTACTTC.